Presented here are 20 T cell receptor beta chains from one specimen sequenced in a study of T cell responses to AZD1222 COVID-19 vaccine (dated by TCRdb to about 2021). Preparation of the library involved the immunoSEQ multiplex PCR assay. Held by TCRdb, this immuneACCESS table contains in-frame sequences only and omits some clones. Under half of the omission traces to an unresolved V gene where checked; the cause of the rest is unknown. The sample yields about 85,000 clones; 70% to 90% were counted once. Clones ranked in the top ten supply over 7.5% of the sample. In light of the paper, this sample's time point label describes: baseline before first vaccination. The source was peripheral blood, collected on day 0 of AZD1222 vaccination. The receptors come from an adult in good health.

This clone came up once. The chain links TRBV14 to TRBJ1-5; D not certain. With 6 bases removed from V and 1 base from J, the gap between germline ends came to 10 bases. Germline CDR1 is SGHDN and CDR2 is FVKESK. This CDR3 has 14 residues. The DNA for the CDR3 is TGTGCCAGCAGTAGGACGGCGAGCAATCAGCCCCAGCATTTT. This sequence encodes CASSRTASNQPQHF.

The CDR3 DNA sequence: TGTGCCAGCAGCTCCGGGACTAGCGGGCCGAGGGAGCAGTACTTC. Translated, it gives CASSSGTSGPREQYF. The chain recombines TRBV6-5 with TRBJ2-7, with 12 bases lining up with TRBD2. Germline lookup yields CDR1 MNHEY and CDR2 SVGAGI. V gave up 6 bases and J gave up 7 bases; unmatched junction bases: 10. CDR3 length: 15 residues.

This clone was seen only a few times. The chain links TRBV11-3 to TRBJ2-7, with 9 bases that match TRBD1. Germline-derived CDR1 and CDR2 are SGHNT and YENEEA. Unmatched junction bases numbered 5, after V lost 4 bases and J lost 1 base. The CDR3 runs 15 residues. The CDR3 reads CASSYRDRESYEQYF. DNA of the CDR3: TGTGCCAGCAGCTACCGGGACAGGGAATCCTACGAGCAGTACTTC.

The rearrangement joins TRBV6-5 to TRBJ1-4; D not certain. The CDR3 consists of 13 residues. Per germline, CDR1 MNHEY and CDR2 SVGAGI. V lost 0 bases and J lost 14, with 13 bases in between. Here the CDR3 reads CASSYSPNLGLFF. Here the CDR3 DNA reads TGTGCCAGCAGTTACTCCCCTAACCTGGGGCTGTTTTTT.

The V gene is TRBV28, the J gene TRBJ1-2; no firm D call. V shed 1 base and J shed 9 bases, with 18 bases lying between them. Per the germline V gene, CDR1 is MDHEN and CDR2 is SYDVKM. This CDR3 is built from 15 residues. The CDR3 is CASSLSSAEPHSYTF. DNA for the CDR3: TGTGCCAGCAGTTTATCCTCTGCAGAGCCGCACAGCTACACCTTC.

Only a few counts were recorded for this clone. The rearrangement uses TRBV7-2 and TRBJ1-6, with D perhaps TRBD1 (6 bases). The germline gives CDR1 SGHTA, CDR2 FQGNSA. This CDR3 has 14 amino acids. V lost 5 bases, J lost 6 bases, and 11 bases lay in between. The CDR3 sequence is CASSPGHGNSPLHF. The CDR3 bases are TGTGCCAGCAGCCCGGGACACGGTAATTCACCCCTCCACTTT.

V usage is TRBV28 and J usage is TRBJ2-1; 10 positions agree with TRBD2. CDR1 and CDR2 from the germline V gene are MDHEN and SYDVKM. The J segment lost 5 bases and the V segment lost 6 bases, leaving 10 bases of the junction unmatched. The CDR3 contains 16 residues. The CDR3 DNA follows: TGTGCCAGCAGCCCCATACTAGCGGGGCTAAACAATGAGCAGTTCTTC. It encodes CASSPILAGLNNEQFF.

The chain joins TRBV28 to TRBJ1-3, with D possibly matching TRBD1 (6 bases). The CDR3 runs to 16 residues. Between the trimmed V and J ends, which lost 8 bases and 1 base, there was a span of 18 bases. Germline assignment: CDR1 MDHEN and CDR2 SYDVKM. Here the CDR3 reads CASYMGGQGSGNTIYF. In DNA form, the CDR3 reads TGTGCCAGCTACATGGGGGGGCAAGGGTCTGGAAACACCATATATTTT.

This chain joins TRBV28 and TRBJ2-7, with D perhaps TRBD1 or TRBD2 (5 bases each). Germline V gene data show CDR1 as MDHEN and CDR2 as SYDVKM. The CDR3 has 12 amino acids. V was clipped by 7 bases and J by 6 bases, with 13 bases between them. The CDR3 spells CASTRRGFEQYF. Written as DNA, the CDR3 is TGTGCCAGCACCCGTCGGGGCTTCGAGCAGTACTTC.

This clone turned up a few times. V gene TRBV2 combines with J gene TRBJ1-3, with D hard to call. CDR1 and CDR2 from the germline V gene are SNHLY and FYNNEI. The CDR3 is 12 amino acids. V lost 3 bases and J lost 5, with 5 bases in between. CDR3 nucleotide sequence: TGTGCCAGCAGTGACACTAGAAACACCATATATTTT. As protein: CASSDTRNTIYF.

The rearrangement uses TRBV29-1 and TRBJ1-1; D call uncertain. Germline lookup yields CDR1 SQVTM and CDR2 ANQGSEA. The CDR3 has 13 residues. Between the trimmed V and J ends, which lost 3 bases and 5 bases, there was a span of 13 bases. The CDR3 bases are TGCAGCGTTGACGTTGTAATGCGGACTGAAGCTTTCTTT. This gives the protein CSVDVVMRTEAFF.

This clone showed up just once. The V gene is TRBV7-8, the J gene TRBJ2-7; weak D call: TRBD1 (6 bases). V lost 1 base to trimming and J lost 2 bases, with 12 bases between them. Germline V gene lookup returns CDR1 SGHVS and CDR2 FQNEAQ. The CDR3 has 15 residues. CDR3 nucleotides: TGTGCCAGCAGCTTAGTAACACAGGGAACCTACGAGCAGTACTTC. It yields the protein CASSLVTQGTYEQYF.

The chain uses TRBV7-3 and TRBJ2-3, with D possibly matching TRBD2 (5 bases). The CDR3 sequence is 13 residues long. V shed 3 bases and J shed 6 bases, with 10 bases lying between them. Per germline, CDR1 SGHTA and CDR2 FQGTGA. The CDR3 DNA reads TGTGCCAGCAGCTTCGAGGGCGCGGATACGCAGTATTTT. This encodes CASSFEGADTQYF. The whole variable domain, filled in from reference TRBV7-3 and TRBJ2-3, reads GAGVSQTPSNKVTEKGKYVELRCDPISGHTALYWYRQSLGQGPEFLIYFQGTGAADDSGLPNDRFFAVRPEGSVSTLKIQRTERGDSAVYLCASSFEGADTQYFGPGTRLTVL.

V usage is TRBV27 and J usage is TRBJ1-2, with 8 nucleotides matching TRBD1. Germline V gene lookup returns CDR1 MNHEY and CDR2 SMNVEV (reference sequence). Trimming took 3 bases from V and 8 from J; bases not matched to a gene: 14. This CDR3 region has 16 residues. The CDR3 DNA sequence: TGTGCCAGCAGTTTCCGAGGGGGACAGGTAGCGGGCGGCTACACCTTC. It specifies CASSFRGGQVAGGYTF.

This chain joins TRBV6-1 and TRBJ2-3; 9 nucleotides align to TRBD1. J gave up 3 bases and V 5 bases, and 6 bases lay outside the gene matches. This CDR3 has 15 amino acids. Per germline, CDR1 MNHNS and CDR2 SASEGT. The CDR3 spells CASSLGQGPTDTQYF. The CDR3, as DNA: TGTGCCAGCAGTTTGGGACAGGGTCCTACAGATACGCAGTATTTT.

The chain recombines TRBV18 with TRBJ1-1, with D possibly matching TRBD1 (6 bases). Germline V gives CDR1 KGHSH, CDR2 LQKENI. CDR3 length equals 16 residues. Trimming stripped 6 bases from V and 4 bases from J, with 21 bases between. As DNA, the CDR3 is TGTGCCAGCTCCCGTCAAGAGGGGGGGCAGGGCACTGAAGCTTTCTTT. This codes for CASSRQEGGQGTEAFF.

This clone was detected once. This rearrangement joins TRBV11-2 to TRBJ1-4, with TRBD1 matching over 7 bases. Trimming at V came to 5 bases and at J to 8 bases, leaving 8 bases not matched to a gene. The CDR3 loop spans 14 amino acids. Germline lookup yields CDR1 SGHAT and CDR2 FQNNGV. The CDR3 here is CASSTGQAVEKLFF. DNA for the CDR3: TGTGCCAGCAGCACCGGACAGGCGGTAGAAAAACTGTTTTTT.

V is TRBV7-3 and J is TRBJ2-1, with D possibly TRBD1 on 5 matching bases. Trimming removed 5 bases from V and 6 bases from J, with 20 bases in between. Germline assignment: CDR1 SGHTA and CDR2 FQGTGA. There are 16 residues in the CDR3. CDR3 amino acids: CASSPPGRTSTNEQFF. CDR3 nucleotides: TGTGCCAGCAGCCCCCCAGGGCGTACCTCGACCAATGAGCAGTTCTTC.

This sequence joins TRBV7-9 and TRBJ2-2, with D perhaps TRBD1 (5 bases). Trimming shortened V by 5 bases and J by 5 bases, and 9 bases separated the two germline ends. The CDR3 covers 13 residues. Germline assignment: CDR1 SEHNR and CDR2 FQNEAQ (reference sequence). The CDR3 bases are TGTGCCAGCAGCATTCGGACAACCGGGGAGCTGTTTTTT. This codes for CASSIRTTGELFF.

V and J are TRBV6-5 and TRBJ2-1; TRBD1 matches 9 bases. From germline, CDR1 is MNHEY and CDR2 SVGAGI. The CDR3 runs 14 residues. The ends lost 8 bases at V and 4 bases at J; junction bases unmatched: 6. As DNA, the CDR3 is TGTGCCAGCGGTAGGGACAGGGCGTACAATGAGCAGTTCTTC. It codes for CASGRDRAYNEQFF.